This T cell receptor beta chain emerged from a study of T-cell reconstitution after alpha-beta-depleted transplantation in children. Construction of the TCRbeta library involved unique molecular identifiers. One entry per CDR3 protein, called by TCRdb with MiXCR from the PCR reads. The data contain fewer than 550,000 distinct CDR3 sequences, 9.5% to 12% of them seen just once; the ten biggest clones take up about 15%. This clonotype was observed a few times. The CDR3 loop spans 16 amino acids. The V gene lost 3 bases and the J gene lost 4 bases, with 16 bases spanning the gap. The germline gives CDR1 KGHSH, CDR2 LQKENI.

V usage is TRBV18 and J usage is TRBJ2-1; D is tentatively TRBD1 or TRBD2 (5 bases each). This receptor was obtained from a female patient between 2 and 15 years old who had a stem cell transplant for aplastic anemia, so the T cells may come from the graft donor. The sample here was PBMCs, mostly from graft donor cells, taken 180 days after TCRalphabeta/CD19-depleted stem cell transplant. CDR3 loop: CASSPRDRLIYNEQFF. The CDR3 DNA reads as TGTGCCAGCTCACCTCGGGACCGACTTATATACAATGAGCAGTTCTTC. Based on the CDR3 plus reference TRBV18 and TRBJ2-1, the full variable domain is NAGVMQNPRHLVRRRGQEARLRCSPMKGHSHVYWYRQLPEEGLKFMVYLQKENIIDESGMPKERFSAEFPKEGPSILRIQQVVRGDSAAYFCASSPRDRLIYNEQFFGPGTRLTVL.